This note documents a single T cell receptor beta chain sequence. Its target is not known. Profiled with immunoSEQ multiplex PCR; TCRdb holds only in-frame clones, not every one. The table records under 95,000 clones, about 84% of them present only once. Time point specified: pretreatment peripheral blood. V lost 5 bases and J lost 6; bases outside the gene matches: 2. CDR1 is MNHEY and CDR2 is SVGAGI in the germline V gene. This CDR3 spans 13 amino acids. The sample originates from a study of PD-L1 blockade in urothelial cancer. Turning to the study itself: Analyses used blood from 3 weeks (second dose) and 6 weeks after treatment start. Specimens of blood held a median count of about 140,000 T cells. Study findings and constraints: Clones that were tumor-associated expanded more in the blood of durable-benefit patients at 3 weeks.

The sample here was PBMCs, taken around atezolizumab (anti-PD-L1) treatment. This chain connects TRBV6-5 to TRBJ1-2; 11 bases agree with TRBD1. The TCR sequence derives from a man aged 55-75 years with urothelial cancer. DNA for the CDR3: TGTGCCAGCAGTCGGGACAGGGGGAATGGCTACACCTTC. Residues: CASSRDRGNGYTF.